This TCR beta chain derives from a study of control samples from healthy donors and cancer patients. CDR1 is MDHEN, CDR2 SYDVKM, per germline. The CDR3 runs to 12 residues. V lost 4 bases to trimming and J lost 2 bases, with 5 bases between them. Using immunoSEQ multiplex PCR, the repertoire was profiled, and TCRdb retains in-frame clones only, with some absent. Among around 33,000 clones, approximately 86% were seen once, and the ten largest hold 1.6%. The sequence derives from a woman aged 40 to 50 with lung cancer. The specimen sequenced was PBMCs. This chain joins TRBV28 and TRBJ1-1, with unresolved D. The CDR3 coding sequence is TGTGCCAGCAGTTCACCTAACACTGAAGCTTTCTTT. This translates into CASSSPNTEAFF.